These T cell receptor beta chains were read from a single sample in a study of cytomegalovirus exposure and HLA in healthy donors. TCRdb keeps only in-frame clones here, not all; method: immunoSEQ multiplex PCR. The sample contains hundreds of thousands of clones, approximately 70% of which appear only once. Sequencing input: PBMCs. The receptor set was obtained from a female donor in good health and CMV-seronegative. Both conserved end residues are part of each CDR3.

j_call: TRBJ1-2
v_call: TRBV5-6
cdr3_length: 16
cdr3_aa: CASSLLPTGANYGYTF

j_call: TRBJ2-2
v_call: TRBV11-2
cdr3_length: 17
cdr3_aa: CASSLLRGGVKIGELFF

j_call: TRBJ1-2
v_call: TRBV7-9
cdr3_length: 12
cdr3_aa: CASSLDSYGYTF

j_call: TRBJ1-1
v_call: TRBV5-1
cdr3_length: 15
cdr3_aa: CASSLAGRVNTEAFF

j_call: TRBJ2-4
v_call: TRBV30
cdr3_length: 14
cdr3_aa: CAWRRTPAKNIQYF

j_call: TRBJ1-1
v_call: TRBV19
cdr3_length: 13
cdr3_aa: CASGPGLNTEAFF

j_call: TRBJ2-7
v_call: TRBV5-1
cdr3_length: 16
cdr3_aa: CASSLGGDRAPGEQYF

j_call: TRBJ2-7
v_call: TRBV7-9
cdr3_length: 15
cdr3_aa: CSSSPREDSVFEQYF

j_call: TRBJ1-5
v_call: TRBV10-3
cdr3_length: 13
cdr3_aa: CAISENGNQPQHF

j_call: TRBJ2-6
v_call: TRBV19
cdr3_length: 13
cdr3_aa: CASMSTGANVLTF